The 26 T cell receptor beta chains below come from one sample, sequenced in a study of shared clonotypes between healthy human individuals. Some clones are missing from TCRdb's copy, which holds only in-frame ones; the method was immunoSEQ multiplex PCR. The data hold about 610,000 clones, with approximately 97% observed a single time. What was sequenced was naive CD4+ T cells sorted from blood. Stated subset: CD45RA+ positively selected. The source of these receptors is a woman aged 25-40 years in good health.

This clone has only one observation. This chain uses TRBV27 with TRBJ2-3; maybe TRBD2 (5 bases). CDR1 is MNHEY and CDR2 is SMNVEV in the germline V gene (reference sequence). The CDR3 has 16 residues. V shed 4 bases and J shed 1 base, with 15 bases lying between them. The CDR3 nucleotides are TGTGCCAGCAGTTCCCGGGGAGCAGCGGGCACAGATACGCAGTATTTT. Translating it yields CASSSRGAAGTDTQYF.

The CDR3 region has the DNA TGTGCCATCAGTGGAACAGGGGCCCACTACGAGCAGTACTTC. Translation: CAISGTGAHYEQYF. The rearrangement joins TRBV10-3 to TRBJ2-7; 7 nucleotides line up with TRBD1. The CDR3 length is 14 residues. V shed 4 bases and J 3 bases; nucleotides not matched to a gene: 6. The germline CDR1 and CDR2 sequences are ENHRY and SYGVKD.

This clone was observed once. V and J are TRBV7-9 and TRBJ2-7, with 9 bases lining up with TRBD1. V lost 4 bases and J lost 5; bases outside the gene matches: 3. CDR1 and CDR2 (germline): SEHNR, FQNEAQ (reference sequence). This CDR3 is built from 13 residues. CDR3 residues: CASSSRTGDEQYF. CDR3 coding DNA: TGTGCCAGCAGCTCGAGGACAGGGGACGAGCAGTACTTC.

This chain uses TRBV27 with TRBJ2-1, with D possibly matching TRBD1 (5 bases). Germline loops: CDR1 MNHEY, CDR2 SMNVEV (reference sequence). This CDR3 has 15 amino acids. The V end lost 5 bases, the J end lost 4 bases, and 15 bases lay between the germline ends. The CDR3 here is CASSDLAGRYNEQFF. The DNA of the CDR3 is TGTGCCAGCAGTGACCTCGCAGGGCGATACAATGAGCAGTTCTTC.

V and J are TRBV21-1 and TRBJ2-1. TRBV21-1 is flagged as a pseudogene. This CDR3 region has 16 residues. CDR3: CASRVWASGGYNEQFF. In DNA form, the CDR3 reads TGTGCCAGCAGGGTCTGGGCCTCGGGTGGGTACAATGAGCAGTTCTTC.

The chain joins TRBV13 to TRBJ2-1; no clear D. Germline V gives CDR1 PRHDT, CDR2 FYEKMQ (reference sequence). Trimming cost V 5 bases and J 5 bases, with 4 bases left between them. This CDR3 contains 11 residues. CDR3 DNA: TGTGCCAGCAGCGCCCACAATGAGCAGTTCTTC. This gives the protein CASSAHNEQFF. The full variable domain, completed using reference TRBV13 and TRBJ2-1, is AAGVIQSPRHLIKEKRETATLKCYPIPRHDTVYWYQQGPGQDPQFLISFYEKMQSDKGSIPDRFSAQQFSDYHSELNMSSLELGDSALYFCASSAHNEQFFGPGTRLTVL.

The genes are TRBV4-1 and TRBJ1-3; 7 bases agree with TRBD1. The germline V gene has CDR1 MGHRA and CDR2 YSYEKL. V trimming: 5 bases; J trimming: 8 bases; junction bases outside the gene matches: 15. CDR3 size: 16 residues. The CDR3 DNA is TGCGCCAGCAGCTCGAGCCCGTTAGACAGGGCGGACACCATATATTTT. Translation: CASSSSPLDRADTIYF.

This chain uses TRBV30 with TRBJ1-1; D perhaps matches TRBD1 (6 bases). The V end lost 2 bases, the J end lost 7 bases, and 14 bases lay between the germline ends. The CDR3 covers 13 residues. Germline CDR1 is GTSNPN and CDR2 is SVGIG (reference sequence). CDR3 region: CAWSWELQGEAFF. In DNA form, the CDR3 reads TGTGCCTGGAGTTGGGAGCTACAGGGTGAAGCTTTCTTT.

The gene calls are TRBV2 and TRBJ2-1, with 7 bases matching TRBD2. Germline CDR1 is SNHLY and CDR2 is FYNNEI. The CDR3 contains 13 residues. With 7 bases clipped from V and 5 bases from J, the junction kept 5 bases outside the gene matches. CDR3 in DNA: TGTGCCAGCACATGGGACTACAACAATGAGCAGTTCTTC. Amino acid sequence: CASTWDYNNEQFF.

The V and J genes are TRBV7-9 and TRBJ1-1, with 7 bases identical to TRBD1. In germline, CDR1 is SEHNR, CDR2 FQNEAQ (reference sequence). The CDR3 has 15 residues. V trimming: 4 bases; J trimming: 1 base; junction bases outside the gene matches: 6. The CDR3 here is CASSSRQGQNTEAFF. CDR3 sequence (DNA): TGTGCCAGCAGCTCACGACAGGGTCAGAACACTGAAGCTTTCTTT.

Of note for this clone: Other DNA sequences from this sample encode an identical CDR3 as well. The DNA for the CDR3 is TGTGCCAGCAGCCCCGGGACTAGCGGCACAGATACGCAGTATTTT. Translating gives CASSPGTSGTDTQYF. The chain is built from TRBV5-6 and TRBJ2-3, with 10 bases aligning to TRBD2. V dropped 4 bases and J dropped 1; count of bases not matched to a gene: 3. The CDR3 is 15 amino acids. The germline V gene encodes CDR1 SGHDT and CDR2 YYEEEE.

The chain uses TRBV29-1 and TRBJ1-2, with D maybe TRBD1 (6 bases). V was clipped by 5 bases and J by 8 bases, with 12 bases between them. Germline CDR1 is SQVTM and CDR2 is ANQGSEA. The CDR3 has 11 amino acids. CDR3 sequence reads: CSVREGEGYTF. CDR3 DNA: TGCAGCGTTCGAGAGGGGGAAGGCTACACCTTC.

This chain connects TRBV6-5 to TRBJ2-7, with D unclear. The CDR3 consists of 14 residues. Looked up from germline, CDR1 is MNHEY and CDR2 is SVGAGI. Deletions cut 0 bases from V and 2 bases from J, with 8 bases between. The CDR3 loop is CASSYSSGAYEQYF. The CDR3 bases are TGTGCCAGCAGTTACTCGAGTGGTGCCTACGAGCAGTACTTC.

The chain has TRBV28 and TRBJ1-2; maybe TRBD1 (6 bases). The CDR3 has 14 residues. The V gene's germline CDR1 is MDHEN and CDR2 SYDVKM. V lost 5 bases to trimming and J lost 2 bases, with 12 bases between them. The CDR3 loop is CASSIDRLNYGYTF. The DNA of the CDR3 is TGTGCCAGCAGTATTGACAGGTTAAACTATGGCTACACCTTC.

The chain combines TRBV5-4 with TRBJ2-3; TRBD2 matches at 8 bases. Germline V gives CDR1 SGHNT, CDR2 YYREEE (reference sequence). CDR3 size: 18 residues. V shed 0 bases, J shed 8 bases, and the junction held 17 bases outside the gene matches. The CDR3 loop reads CASSLGGLGREVRSTQYF. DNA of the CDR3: TGTGCCAGCAGCTTGGGAGGGCTAGGGCGGGAGGTTCGAAGTACGCAGTATTTT.

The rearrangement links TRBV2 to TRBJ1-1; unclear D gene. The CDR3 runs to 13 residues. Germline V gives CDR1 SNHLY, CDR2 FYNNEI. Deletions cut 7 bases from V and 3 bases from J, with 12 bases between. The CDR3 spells CASTPHLDTEAFF. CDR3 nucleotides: TGTGCCAGCACACCTCATCTGGACACTGAAGCTTTCTTT.

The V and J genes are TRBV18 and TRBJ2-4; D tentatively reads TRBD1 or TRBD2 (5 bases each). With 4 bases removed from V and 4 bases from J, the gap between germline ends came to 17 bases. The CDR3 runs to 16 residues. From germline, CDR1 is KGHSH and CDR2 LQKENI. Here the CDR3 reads CASSLEGRREKNIQYF. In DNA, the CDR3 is TGTGCCAGCTCACTTGAGGGACGCCGGGAAAAAAACATTCAGTACTTC.

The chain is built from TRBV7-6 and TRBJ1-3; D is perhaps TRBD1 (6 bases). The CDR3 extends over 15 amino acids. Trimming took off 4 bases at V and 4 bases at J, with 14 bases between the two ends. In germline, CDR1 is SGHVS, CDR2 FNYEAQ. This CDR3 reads CASSSDRRGGNTIYF. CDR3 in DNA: TGTGCCAGCAGCTCTGACAGGCGTGGAGGAAACACCATATATTTT.

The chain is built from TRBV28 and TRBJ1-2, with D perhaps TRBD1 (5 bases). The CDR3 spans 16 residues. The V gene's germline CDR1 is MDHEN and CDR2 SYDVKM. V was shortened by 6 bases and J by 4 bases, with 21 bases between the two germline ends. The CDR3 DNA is TGTGCCAGCAGCCTAAATCCCCGGGGCCCACGCTATGGCTACACCTTC. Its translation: CASSLNPRGPRYGYTF.

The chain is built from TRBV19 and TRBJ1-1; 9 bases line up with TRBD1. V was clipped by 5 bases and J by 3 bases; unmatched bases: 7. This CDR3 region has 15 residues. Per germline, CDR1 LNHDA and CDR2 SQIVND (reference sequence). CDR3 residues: CASSRTGAADTEAFF. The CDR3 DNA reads TGTGCCAGTAGTCGGACAGGGGCCGCTGACACTGAAGCTTTCTTT.

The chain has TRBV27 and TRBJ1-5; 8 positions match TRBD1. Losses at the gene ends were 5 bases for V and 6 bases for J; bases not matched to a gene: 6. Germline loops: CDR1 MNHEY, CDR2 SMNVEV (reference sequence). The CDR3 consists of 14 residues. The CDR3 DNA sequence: TGTGCCAGCAGTGCACACAGGGGGGGTCAGCCCCAGCATTTT. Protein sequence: CASSAHRGGQPQHF.

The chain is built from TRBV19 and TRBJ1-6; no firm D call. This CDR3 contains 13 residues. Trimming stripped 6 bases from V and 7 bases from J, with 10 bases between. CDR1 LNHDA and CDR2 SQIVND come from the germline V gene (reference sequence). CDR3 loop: CASSSTGNSPLHF. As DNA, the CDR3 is TGTGCCAGTAGCTCCACGGGGAATTCACCCCTCCACTTT. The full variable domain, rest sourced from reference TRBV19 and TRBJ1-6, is DGGITQSPKYLFRKEGQNVTLSCEQNLNHDAMYWYRQDPGQGLRLIYYSQIVNDFQKGDIAEGYSVSREKKESFPLTVTSAQKNPTAFYLCASSSTGNSPLHFGNGTRLTVT.

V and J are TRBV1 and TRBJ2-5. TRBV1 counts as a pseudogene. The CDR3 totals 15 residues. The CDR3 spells CTSSHTGPLQETQYF. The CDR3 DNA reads TGCACCAGCAGCCATACGGGGCCCTTACAAGAGACCCAGTACTTC.

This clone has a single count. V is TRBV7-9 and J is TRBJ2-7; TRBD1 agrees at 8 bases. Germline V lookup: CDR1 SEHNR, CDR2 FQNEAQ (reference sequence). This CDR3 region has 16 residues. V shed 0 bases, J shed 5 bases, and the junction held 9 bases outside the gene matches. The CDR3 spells CASSLAGTGSIDEQYF. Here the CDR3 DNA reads TGTGCCAGCAGCTTAGCCGGGACAGGATCGATTGACGAGCAGTACTTC.

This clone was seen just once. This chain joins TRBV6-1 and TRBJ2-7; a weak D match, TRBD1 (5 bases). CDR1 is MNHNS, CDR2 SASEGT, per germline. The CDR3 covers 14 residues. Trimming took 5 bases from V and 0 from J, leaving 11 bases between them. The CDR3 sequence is CASSSAGFSYEQYF. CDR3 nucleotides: TGTGCCAGCAGTTCCGCAGGGTTCTCCTACGAGCAGTACTTC.

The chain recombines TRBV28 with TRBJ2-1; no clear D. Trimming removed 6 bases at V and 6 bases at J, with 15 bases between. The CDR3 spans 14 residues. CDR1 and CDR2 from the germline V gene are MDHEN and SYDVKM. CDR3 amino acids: CASSRATRTNEQFF. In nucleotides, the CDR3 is TGTGCCAGCAGCCGCGCCACCCGAACCAATGAGCAGTTCTTC. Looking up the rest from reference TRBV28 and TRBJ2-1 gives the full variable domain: DVKVTQSSRYLVKRTGEKVFLECVQDMDHENMFWYRQDPGLGLRLIYFSYDVKMKEKGDIPEGYSVSREKKERFSLILESASTNQTSMYLCASSRATRTNEQFFGPGTRLTVL.